This TCR beta chain was obtained from a study of blood T cell repertoires in COVID-19. The germline gives CDR1 LGHDT, CDR2 YNNKEL (reference sequence). V was trimmed by 2 bases and J by 9 bases, leaving 14 bases between them. The CDR3 covers 14 residues. In the source study's methods: For nucleated cells, counts were estimated from reference gene primer amplification. Produced via immunoSEQ multiplex PCR; TCRdb's table is partial and in-frame only. V, J and clone size are those of that table, while D and trimming were read from the DNA. The sample includes hundreds of thousands of clones, 86% of them seen just once.

Sequencing was carried out using peripheral blood. This TCR derives from a woman aged 25 to 45 with active or convalescent COVID-19. The gene calls are TRBV3-1 (or the pseudogene TRBV3-2) and TRBJ2-1, with D perhaps TRBD2 (6 bases). CDR3 sequence (DNA): TGTGCCAGCAGCCAATTCTCGCGGGGTGTTGAGCAGTTCTTC. Residues: CASSQFSRGVEQFF.